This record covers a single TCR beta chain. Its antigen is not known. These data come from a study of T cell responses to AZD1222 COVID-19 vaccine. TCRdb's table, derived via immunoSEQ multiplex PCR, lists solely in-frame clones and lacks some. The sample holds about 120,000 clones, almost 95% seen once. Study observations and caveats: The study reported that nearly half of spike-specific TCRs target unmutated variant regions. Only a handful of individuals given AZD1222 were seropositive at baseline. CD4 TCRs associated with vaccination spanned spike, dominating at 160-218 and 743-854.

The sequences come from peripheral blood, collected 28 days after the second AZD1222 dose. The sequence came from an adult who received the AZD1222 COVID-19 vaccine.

The CDR3 reads CATSTPTTINNEQFF. In nucleotides, the CDR3 is TGTGCCACCAGCACACCGACGACAATAAACAATGAGCAGTTCTTC. J is TRBJ2-1 and V is TRBV15; D gene uncertain. Germline CDR1 is LNHNV and CDR2 is YYDKDF (reference sequence). The CDR3 consists of 15 residues. The V end was cut by 4 bases, the J end by 5 bases, with 15 bases between. Full variable domain (rest looked up from reference TRBV15 and TRBJ2-1): DAMVIQNPRYQVTQFGKPVTLSCSQTLNHNVMYWYQQKSSQAPKLLFHYYDKDFNNEADTPDNFQSRRPNTSFCFLDIRSPGLGDTAMYLCATSTPTTINNEQFFGPGTRLTVL.